The 11 T cell receptor beta chains below come from one sample, sequenced in a study of blood T cell repertoires in COVID-19. The protocol was immunoSEQ multiplex PCR, while the TCRdb copy is restricted to in-frame clones and leaves out a portion. The sample holds under 95,000 clones, around four fifths seen once. The specimen sequenced was peripheral blood. All receptors come from a woman in her 70s with acute or convalescent COVID-19.

The gene calls are TRBV7-9 and TRBJ2-2; 8 bases are shared with TRBD2. V shed 5 bases, J shed 5 bases, and the junction held 7 bases outside the gene matches. CDR1 is SEHNR and CDR2 is FQNEAQ in the germline V gene (reference sequence). The CDR3 contains 15 residues. CDR3 DNA sequence: TGTGCCAGCAGCCCAAGCGGGGGTAAAACCGGGGAGCTGTTTTTT. Translation: CASSPSGGKTGELFF.

V usage is TRBV12-3 or TRBV12-4 and J usage is TRBJ1-5; unclear D gene. Deletions cut 5 bases from V and 3 bases from J, with 8 bases between. The CDR3 is 13 residues long. Written as DNA, the CDR3 is TGTGCCAGCAGTGCGGATTTCAATCAGCCCCAGCATTTT. Protein: CASSADFNQPQHF.

The J gene is TRBJ1-1, the V gene TRBV3-1 (or the pseudogene TRBV3-2); no definite D call. From germline, CDR1 is LGHDT and CDR2 YNNKEL (reference sequence). The CDR3 totals 13 residues. The V gene lost 0 bases and the J gene lost 4 bases, with 6 bases spanning the gap. CDR3 protein: CASSQDRSTEAFF. The CDR3 bases are TGTGCCAGCAGCCAAGATCGTAGCACTGAAGCTTTCTTT.

A single count supports this clone. This chain connects TRBV7-9 to TRBJ1-1; 7 bases agree with TRBD1. The CDR3 spans 14 residues. Germline V lookup: CDR1 SEHNR, CDR2 FQNEAQ (reference sequence). J gave up 3 bases and V 2 bases, and 3 bases lay outside the gene matches. CDR3 in DNA: TGTGCCAGCAGCTTAAGGGGGCAGGACACTGAAGCTTTCTTT. Encoded protein: CASSLRGQDTEAFF.

This clone was observed once. V is TRBV30 and J is TRBJ2-1; 9 bases line up with TRBD1. CDR1 and CDR2 from the germline V gene are GTSNPN and SVGIG (reference sequence). The CDR3 loop spans 14 amino acids. Germline trimming cut 5 bases from V and 5 bases from J; bases unmatched to any gene: 7. In nucleotides, the CDR3 is TGTGCCTGGGTCGGACAGGGGATAAACAATGAGCAGTTCTTC. This sequence encodes CAWVGQGINNEQFF. Variable domain in full (rest from reference TRBV30 and TRBJ2-1): SQTIHQWPATLVQPVGSPLSLECTVEGTSNPNLYWYRQAAGRGLQLLFYSVGIGQISSEVPQNLSASRPQDRQFILSSKKLLLSDSGFYLCAWVGQGINNEQFFGPGTRLTVL.

The CDR3 DNA sequence: TGCGCCAGCACCCCGTTAGAAACTGGGAACACTGAAGCTTTCTTT. Translation: CASTPLETGNTEAFF. The chain employs TRBV5-1 and TRBJ1-1; D not resolved. Germline CDR1 reads SGHRS; CDR2 reads YFSETQ. The CDR3 runs 15 residues. V lost 6 bases, J lost 1 base, and 16 bases lay in between.

V is TRBV2 and J is TRBJ1-4; 10 nucleotides align to TRBD1. J lost 2 bases, V lost 4 bases, and 4 bases had no gene match. The germline V gene encodes CDR1 SNHLY and CDR2 FYNNEI. The CDR3 extends over 16 amino acids. In DNA form, the CDR3 reads TGTGCCAGCAGTGGGGACAGGGGAGCTACTAATGAAAAACTGTTTTTT. This translates into CASSGDRGATNEKLFF.

The V call is TRBV13, the J call TRBJ1-2; a weak D match, TRBD1 (6 bases). CDR3 length: 14 residues. The V end was cut by 2 bases, the J end by 5 bases, with 12 bases between. Germline CDR1 reads PRHDT; CDR2 reads FYEKMQ (reference sequence). The CDR3 DNA reads TGTGCCAGCAGCTTACAGGGGTTTGTGTATGGCTACACCTTC. Translating gives CASSLQGFVYGYTF.

This clone was recorded only once. The sample carries other DNA sequences with the same CDR3. The chain links TRBV5-1 to TRBJ1-2, with D uncertain. Trimming removed 0 bases at V and 6 bases at J, with 6 bases between. Germline loops: CDR1 SGHRS, CDR2 YFSETQ. This CDR3 is built from 12 residues. CDR3 amino acids: CASSLEGDGYTF. CDR3 nucleotide sequence: TGCGCCAGCAGCTTGGAGGGAGATGGCTACACCTTC.

V is TRBV7-8 and J is TRBJ1-1; 7 bases agree with TRBD1. After removal of 2 bases from V and 8 bases from J, the junction contained 14 bases not matched to a gene. Germline values: CDR1 SGHVS, CDR2 FQNEAQ. The CDR3 covers 16 residues. The CDR3 nucleotides read TGTGCCAGCAGCTTACCCACAGGGGCCGCGGGTTGGGAAGCTTTCTTT. The encoded protein is CASSLPTGAAGWEAFF.

The chain recombines TRBV7-2 with TRBJ1-1, with D maybe TRBD1 (5 bases). CDR3 length: 16 amino acids. Germline values: CDR1 SGHTA, CDR2 FQGNSA. The V end lost 0 bases, the J end lost 5 bases, and 16 bases lay between the germline ends. The CDR3 DNA is TGTGCCAGCAGCTTAGCAGGCCTTCAGGGTAAGACTGAAGCTTTCTTT. Protein sequence: CASSLAGLQGKTEAFF.